What follows are 32 T cell receptor beta chains derived from one specimen sequenced in a study of molecular identifiers for immune sequencing clone quantification. A single record per CDR3 protein comes from TCRdb applying MiXCR to the PCR reads. The table records around 480,000 distinct CDR3 sequences, around 21% of them present only once. The specimen was naive CD8+ T cells from blood, with Jurkat cell RNA spiked in. Described subset: FACS-sorted CD8+CD4-CCR7+CD45RA+ naive T cells. The receptors were sampled from a human donor in good health. Some libraries in this study had Jurkat cell RNA spiked in.

This clonotype was seen at least ten times. The gene calls are TRBV4-3 and TRBJ1-1; D gene unclear. The V and J ends lost 5 bases and 2 bases respectively, with 15 bases between them. The CDR3 loop spans 15 amino acids. The germline V gene encodes CDR1 LGHNA and CDR2 YSLEER. The CDR3: CASSLLTNPNTEAFF. The CDR3 coding sequence is TGCGCCAGCAGCTTATTAACGAACCCCAACACTGAAGCTTTCTTT.

This clonotype was observed a handful of times. This sequence joins TRBV7-9 and TRBJ2-5; no reliable D call. Germline loops: CDR1 SEHNR, CDR2 FQNEAQ (reference sequence). Trimming pared 1 base from V and 0 bases from J, leaving 9 bases between. This CDR3 contains 15 residues. Written as DNA, the CDR3 is TGTGCCAGCAGCTTAGTTGCATCGTACCAAGAGACCCAGTACTTC. Its protein product is CASSLVASYQETQYF.

This clonotype was observed at least ten times. The chain links TRBV9 to TRBJ1-5; D is unclear. This CDR3 spans 15 amino acids. Trimming shortened V by 2 bases and J by 0 bases, and 9 bases separated the two germline ends. CDR1 SGDLS and CDR2 YYNGEE come from the germline V gene. CDR3 residues: CASSVEGNSNQPQHF. The CDR3 DNA follows: TGTGCCAGCAGCGTGGAAGGGAATAGCAATCAGCCCCAGCATTTT. Filled out from reference TRBV9 and TRBJ1-5, the complete variable domain reads DSGVTQTPKHLITATGQRVTLRCSPRSGDLSVYWYQQSLDQGLQFLIQYYNGEERAKGNILERFSAQQFPDLHSELNLSSLELGDSALYFCASSVEGNSNQPQHFGDGTRLSIL.

The table lists this clonotype with a count of one. A read error may explain this, as a much larger clone is one base away. The rearrangement uses TRBV20-1 and TRBJ2-7; 8 bases are a match to TRBD2. CDR3 length: 15 amino acids. Germline V lookup: CDR1 DFQATT, CDR2 SNEGSKA (reference sequence). Germline trimming cut 5 bases from V and 0 bases from J; bases unmatched to any gene: 9. CDR3 residues: CSAGFTSGCSYEQYF. The DNA for the CDR3 is TGCAGTGCTGGATTTACTAGCGGTTGCTCCTACGAGCAGTACTTC.

This clonotype was seen repeatedly, ten times or more. The chain couples TRBV4-3 to TRBJ2-7; perhaps TRBD2 as D (6 bases). The CDR3 is 14 amino acids. V shed 0 bases and J shed 6 bases, with 12 bases lying between them. Germline-derived CDR1 and CDR2 are LGHNA and YSLEER. The CDR3 here is CASSQDRAGREQYF. The DNA of the CDR3 is TGCGCCAGCAGCCAAGATCGGGCGGGGCGCGAGCAGTACTTC.

This clonotype was counted at least ten times. The chain employs TRBV27 and TRBJ2-7; the match to TRBD1 covers 9 bases. V dropped 3 bases and J dropped 7; count of bases not matched to a gene: 7. The V gene's germline CDR1 is MNHEY and CDR2 SMNVEV (reference sequence). The CDR3 sequence is 14 residues long. The CDR3 bases are TGTGCCAGCAGTTTGCTACAGGGGGCGGGAGAGCAGTACTTC. Protein product: CASSLLQGAGEQYF.

About this clonotype itself: A much larger clone differs by one base, so this may be a read error. The chain has TRBV29-1 and TRBJ2-7; D may be TRBD1 or TRBD2 (5 bases each). This CDR3 has 13 residues. V gave up 7 bases and J gave up 2 bases, with 15 bases separating them. Germline V gives CDR1 SQVTM, CDR2 ANQGSEA. CDR3 sequence reads: CSGRDGGPYEQYF. The CDR3 DNA reads as TGCAGCGGCCGGGACGGAGGCCCCTACGAGCAGTACTTC.

Comment on this clonotype: The CDR3 carries no conserved terminal phenylalanine or tryptophan, so it likely arises from a read error. The V and J genes are TRBV11-2 and TRBJ2-7, with 7 bases lining up with TRBD2. The CDR3 is 12 residues long. Germline values: CDR1 SGHAT, CDR2 FQNNGV. The trim removed 3 bases at V and 9 bases at J, leaving 5 bases unmatched. DNA of the CDR3: TGTGCCAGCAGCTTGTGGACGGGAGGGCAGTACCTC. It encodes CASSLWTGGQYL.

This clonotype was detected only a few times. The chain employs TRBV7-9 and TRBJ2-2; tentative D call: TRBD1 (7 bases). This CDR3 comprises 16 residues. V shed 5 bases and J shed 3 bases, with 16 bases lying between them. Germline V gene data show CDR1 as SEHNR and CDR2 as FQNEAQ (reference sequence). In DNA form, the CDR3 reads TGTGCCAGCAGCCACAAGCCAGGGGGGCACACCGGGGAGCTGTTTTTT. This sequence encodes CASSHKPGGHTGELFF.

Remarks on this clonotype: A read error may explain this, as a much larger clone is one base away. Since no conserved phenylalanine or tryptophan closes the CDR3, a read error is the likely cause. V gene TRBV29-1 combines with J gene TRBJ2-7; the match to TRBD1 covers 8 bases. From germline, CDR1 is SQVTM and CDR2 ANQGSEA. The CDR3 extends over 11 amino acids. Losses at the gene ends were 6 bases for V and 9 bases for J; bases not matched to a gene: 7. CDR3 region: CSVPGQGGQYL. The CDR3 DNA is TGCAGCGTCCCCGGACAGGGCGGGCAGTACCTC.

The sample holds many counts of this clonotype. The rearrangement joins TRBV7-9 to TRBJ2-7; perhaps TRBD2 as D (6 bases). Per the germline V gene, CDR1 is SEHNR and CDR2 is FQNEAQ (reference sequence). The V end lost 1 base, the J end lost 6 bases, and 7 bases lay between the germline ends. The CDR3 consists of 12 residues. CDR3 sequence: CASSLGGLEQYF. CDR3 in DNA: TGTGCCAGCAGCTTAGGGGGACTCGAGCAGTACTTC.

The V gene is TRBV5-1, the J gene TRBJ2-7; the match to TRBD1 covers 9 bases. Germline V CDR1 and CDR2: SGHRS, YFSETQ. V shed 3 bases, J shed 3 bases, and the junction held 10 bases outside the gene matches. The CDR3 spans 16 residues. CDR3 loop: CASSSGDRGYYYEQYF. For the CDR3, the DNA is TGCGCCAGCAGCTCCGGAGACAGGGGGTATTACTACGAGCAGTACTTC.

This clonotype was detected only a few times. V is TRBV4-3 and J is TRBJ2-1; D remains unclear. The germline V gene encodes CDR1 LGHNA and CDR2 YSLEER. CDR3 length: 14 residues. V lost 2 bases to trimming and J lost 14 bases, with 19 bases between them. The CDR3, as DNA: TGCGCCAGCAGCCAAAGTCGGACCCAACTAAGGGAGTTCTTC. Residues: CASSQSRTQLREFF.

The gene calls are TRBV7-9 and TRBJ1-1; D is uncertain. Trimming took 8 bases from V and 6 from J, leaving 13 bases between them. CDR3 length: 12 amino acids. Germline CDR1 reads SEHNR; CDR2 reads FQNEAQ (reference sequence). The CDR3 region is CASLEGGSEAFF. The DNA of the CDR3 is TGTGCCAGCTTAGAGGGAGGATCTGAAGCTTTCTTT.

Turning to this clonotype: This CDR3 fails to terminate in the conserved phenylalanine or tryptophan, so it likely reflects a read error. The J gene is TRBJ1-1, the V gene TRBV20-1; D is ambiguous. The V end was cut by 3 bases, the J end by 11 bases, with 13 bases between. The germline CDR1 and CDR2 sequences are DFQATT and SNEGSKA (reference sequence). The length of the CDR3 is 11 residues. Here the CDR3 reads CSAREGVVAFL. The DNA of the CDR3 is TGCAGTGCTAGGGAAGGCGTGGTGGCTTTCCTT.

This clonotype was recorded at least ten times. The chain joins TRBV6-5 to TRBJ2-7; D is undetermined. CDR1 MNHEY and CDR2 SVGAGI come from the germline V gene. V was shortened by 0 bases and J by 2 bases, with 11 bases between the two germline ends. CDR3 size: 15 residues. The CDR3 nucleotides are TGTGCCAGCAGTTACTCCCCGGGCCTAGCCTACGAGCAGTACTTC. As protein: CASSYSPGLAYEQYF.

This clonotype was detected many times. V is TRBV20-1 and J is TRBJ2-3; 11 bases are a match to TRBD2. The CDR3 has 15 amino acids. V shed 6 bases, J shed 4 bases, and the junction held 9 bases outside the gene matches. Germline V lookup: CDR1 DFQATT, CDR2 SNEGSKA (reference sequence). The CDR3 region is CSAATSGSPADTQYF. As DNA, the CDR3 is TGCAGTGCCGCTACTAGCGGGAGTCCTGCAGATACGCAGTATTTT.

This chain links TRBV7-9 with TRBJ1-4; D possibly corresponds to TRBD1 (6 bases). CDR1 is SEHNR, CDR2 FQNEAQ, per germline (reference sequence). Trimming took 0 bases from V and 2 from J, leaving 10 bases between them. CDR3 length equals 16 residues. Written as DNA, the CDR3 is TGTGCCAGCAGCTTAGCCCCCCAGGGGACTAATGAAAAACTGTTTTTT. This gives the protein CASSLAPQGTNEKLFF.

V and J are TRBV20-1 and TRBJ2-1, with D tentatively TRBD1 (5 bases). The CDR3 totals 15 residues. The germline CDR1 and CDR2 sequences are DFQATT and SNEGSKA (reference sequence). V was trimmed by 1 base and J by 3 bases, leaving 13 bases between them. The DNA of the CDR3 is TGCAGTGCTAGAGTGCAGGGCTCGGTCTACAATGAGCAGTTCTTC. This encodes CSARVQGSVYNEQFF.

This clonotype was found many times. This sequence joins TRBV7-2 and TRBJ2-1; D is ambiguous. With 4 bases removed from V and 6 bases from J, the gap between germline ends came to 10 bases. Looked up from germline, CDR1 is SGHTA and CDR2 is FQGNSA. The CDR3 consists of 13 residues. CDR3 loop: CASSSRPFNEQFF. The CDR3 DNA sequence: TGTGCCAGCAGCTCTCGCCCCTTCAATGAGCAGTTCTTC.

The rearrangement joins TRBV6-2 or TRBV6-3 to TRBJ2-5, with 8 bases that match TRBD1. The CDR3 is 15 amino acids. V lost 5 bases to trimming and J lost 2 bases; unmatched junction nucleotides: 7. The germline CDR1 and CDR2 sequences are MNHEY and SVGEGT. Written as DNA, the CDR3 is TGTGCCAGCAGTCAGGACAGGGCAATTCAAGAGACCCAGTACTTC. It is translated as CASSQDRAIQETQYF.

In its sample, this clonotype was seen many times. This sequence joins TRBV20-1 and TRBJ2-7, with 11 bases that match TRBD2. This CDR3 has 13 amino acids. V lost 6 bases to trimming and J lost 6 bases; unmatched junction nucleotides: 7. Germline V gene data show CDR1 as DFQATT and CDR2 as SNEGSKA (reference sequence). CDR3 DNA: TGCAGTGCAACGGGACTAGCGGACGGCGAGCAGTACTTC. Its translation: CSATGLADGEQYF.

There are a few counts of this clonotype. The chain combines TRBV5-1 with TRBJ2-7; the D gene is possibly TRBD1 (6 bases). CDR1 and CDR2 from the germline V gene are SGHRS and YFSETQ. The CDR3 contains 13 residues. Trimming took off 4 bases at V and 7 bases at J, with 15 bases between the two ends. The CDR3 spells CASSHLGANEQYF. CDR3 DNA: TGCGCCAGCAGCCATTTGGGGGCGAATGAGCAGTACTTC.

This clonotype was seen ten or more times. V is TRBV29-1 and J is TRBJ1-1; no reliable D call. Trimming shortened V by 1 base and J by 8 bases, and 14 bases separated the two germline ends. Germline V gives CDR1 SQVTM, CDR2 ANQGSEA. The CDR3 totals 13 residues. The CDR3 DNA follows: TGCAGCGTTGAAGTGGGATTGACCGGCGAAGCTTTCTTT. This sequence encodes CSVEVGLTGEAFF.

There are a few counts of this clonotype. CDR3 in DNA: TGTGCCAGCAGCTCCCTTACAGGGCCCAAGTCGAACACTGAAGCTTTCTTT. As protein: CASSSLTGPKSNTEAFF. V is TRBV7-9 and J is TRBJ1-1; TRBD1 might be the D (6 bases). From germline, CDR1 is SEHNR and CDR2 FQNEAQ (reference sequence). Trimming cost V 4 bases and J 1 base, with 19 bases left between them. The CDR3 runs to 17 residues.

Concerning this clonotype: Given a much more abundant clone one base away, this may be a read error. This rearrangement joins TRBV28 to TRBJ1-4; 9 nucleotides match TRBD1. The V gene's germline CDR1 is MDHEN and CDR2 SYDVKM. This CDR3 region has 14 residues. The CDR3 bases are TGTGCCAGCAGCCCAGGACAGGGGAATGGAAAACTGTTTTTT. Protein sequence: CASSPGQGNGKLFF.

This clonotype has a count of ten or more. This chain joins TRBV25-1 and TRBJ2-1, with 13 bases lining up with TRBD2. V trimming: 4 bases; J trimming: 12 bases; junction bases outside the gene matches: 9. Germline CDR1 and CDR2: MGHDK and SYGVNS. The CDR3 has 15 residues. The CDR3 DNA sequence: TGTGCCAGCAGTGTCCTACTAGCGGGAGGGCCTCGGCAGTTCTTC. It encodes CASSVLLAGGPRQFF.

J is TRBJ1-1 and V is TRBV20-1; D is undetermined. Germline CDR1 is DFQATT and CDR2 is SNEGSKA (reference sequence). The V gene lost 0 bases and the J gene lost 7 bases, with 9 bases spanning the gap. This CDR3 region has 12 residues. This chain's CDR3 is CSARDLGIEAFF. As DNA, the CDR3 is TGCAGTGCTAGAGATCTGGGGATTGAAGCTTTCTTT.

Worth noting for this clonotype: This could be a read error, since a much larger clone is one nucleotide away. The V call is TRBV6-5, the J call TRBJ2-5; no clear D gene. CDR3 length: 15 amino acids. The germline CDR1 and CDR2 sequences are MNHEY and SVGAGI. The CDR3 nucleotides read TGTGCCAGCAGAGAAGCGAGGACCCATCAAGAGGCCCAGTACTTC. This gives the protein CASREARTHQEAQYF.

The sample holds a few counts of this clonotype. This sequence joins TRBV6-2 or TRBV6-3 and TRBJ2-7; no reliable D call. From germline, CDR1 is MNHEY and CDR2 SVGEGT. V gave up 5 bases and J gave up 3 bases, with 14 bases separating them. The CDR3 extends over 14 amino acids. The CDR3 nucleotides are TGTGCCAGCAGTCCAACAGACATCTACTACGAGCAGTACTTC. It is translated as CASSPTDIYYEQYF.

The chain uses TRBV27 and TRBJ1-1; 7 positions agree with TRBD1. In germline, CDR1 is MNHEY, CDR2 SMNVEV (reference sequence). The CDR3 has 14 residues. After removal of 6 bases from V and 3 bases from J, the junction contained 7 bases not matched to a gene. This CDR3 reads CASSTRQGYTEAFF. CDR3 in DNA: TGTGCCAGCAGCACCCGACAGGGTTACACTGAAGCTTTCTTT.

This rearrangement joins TRBV12-3 or TRBV12-4 to TRBJ2-5; 7 bases line up with TRBD1. After removal of 11 bases from V and 2 bases from J, the junction contained 11 bases not matched to a gene. The CDR3 extends over 14 amino acids. CDR3 region: CAGGVLGQQETQYF. The CDR3 DNA is TGTGCCGGCGGCGTTCTGGGACAGCAAGAGACCCAGTACTTC.